Given below is one T cell receptor beta chain in context. These data come from a study of blood T cell repertoires in COVID-19. Looked up from germline, CDR1 is LNHDA and CDR2 is SQIVND (reference sequence). CDR3 size: 18 residues. V was clipped by 3 bases and J by 5 bases, with 22 bases between them. Only in-frame clones appear in the TCRdb table, and some are missing; sequencing was by immunoSEQ multiplex PCR. The table lists roughly 92,000 clones, roughly 84% of them singletons, with around 4.5% in the top ten. The gene calls are TRBV19 and TRBJ2-2; D is perhaps TRBD2 (6 bases). The sample consisted of peripheral blood. The receptor was derived from a woman of 80 years or more with acute or convalescent COVID-19. Here the CDR3 reads CASSIEVGLLGGTGELFF. Written as DNA, the CDR3 is TGTGCCAGTAGTATCGAGGTCGGCCTGCTGGGAGGTACCGGGGAGCTGTTTTTT.